This entry is about one T cell receptor (beta chain). Its specificity is unknown. The sample belongs to a study of cytomegalovirus exposure and HLA in healthy donors. Findings and caveats of the study: There were 160 or so TCR beta chains listed as cytomegalovirus-associated. Accounts indicate the classifier identified cytomegalovirus status with strong specificity and sensitivity. A later analysis, which compared TCR beta chains of equal frequency, found the HLA-associated ones more clonally expanded.

This PCR relied on a set of 60 Vbeta primers and 13 Jbeta primers. Method: immunoSEQ multiplex PCR; TCRdb's copy keeps in-frame clones and lacks some. The sample lists around 160,000 clones, roughly 73% occurring once. CDR1 is LNHDA and CDR2 is SQIVND in the germline V gene (reference sequence). CDR3 length: 15 amino acids. V dropped 3 bases and J dropped 0 bases, with 11 bases sitting between them. The receptor was derived from a male donor in good health and CMV-seronegative. The V and J genes are TRBV19 and TRBJ1-1; D not resolved. The source material was PBMCs. The CDR3 sequence: CASSIHGELNTEAFF. CDR3 DNA sequence: TGTGCCAGTAGTATTCACGGAGAGTTGAACACTGAAGCTTTCTTT. Based on the CDR3 plus reference TRBV19 and TRBJ1-1, the full variable domain is DGGITQSPKYLFRKEGQNVTLSCEQNLNHDAMYWYRQDPGQGLRLIYYSQIVNDFQKGDIAEGYSVSREKKESFPLTVTSAQKNPTAFYLCASSIHGELNTEAFFGQGTRLTVV.